The 27 T cell receptor beta chains listed next were all sequenced from one sample in a study of blood T cell repertoires in COVID-19. TCRdb's copy holds only in-frame clones and misses some; the assay was immunoSEQ multiplex PCR. Of around 220,000 clones in the sample, approximately 79% were seen once. Sequencing was carried out using peripheral blood. The source of these receptors is a human donor in a cohort sampled during active COVID-19.

V usage is TRBV19 and J usage is TRBJ2-7, with D perhaps TRBD1 (6 bases). V was pared by 3 bases and J by 2 bases, with 11 bases between. The CDR3 runs 14 residues. CDR1 is LNHDA and CDR2 is SQIVND in the germline V gene (reference sequence). The CDR3 DNA reads as TGTGCCAGTAGTATTAGGGGGAGCCCCTACGAGCAGTACTTC. Encoded protein: CASSIRGSPYEQYF.

The rearrangement uses TRBV3-1 (or the pseudogene TRBV3-2) and TRBJ2-2; tentative D call: TRBD2 (5 bases). Trimming removed 4 bases at V and 1 base at J, with 13 bases between. Germline CDR1 reads LGHDT; CDR2 reads YNNKEL (reference sequence). The length of the CDR3 is 16 residues. The DNA for the CDR3 is TGTGCCAGCAGCCCGCTGTCCAGCGGGAACACCGGGGAGCTGTTTTTT. Translated, it gives CASSPLSSGNTGELFF.

This chain joins TRBV7-9 and TRBJ2-2; 9 bases are shared with TRBD2. CDR1 is SEHNR and CDR2 is FQNEAQ in the germline V gene (reference sequence). The CDR3 contains 15 residues. V shed 7 bases, J shed 6 bases, and the junction held 9 bases outside the gene matches. This chain's CDR3 is CASTIGVAGAGELFF. The CDR3 DNA is TGTGCCAGCACCATAGGAGTAGCGGGAGCCGGGGAGCTGTTTTTT.

This chain links TRBV3-1 (or the pseudogene TRBV3-2) with TRBJ1-6; unclear D gene. Per germline, CDR1 LGHDT and CDR2 YNNKEL (reference sequence). V lost 1 base to trimming and J lost 5 bases, with 9 bases between them. This CDR3 has 15 residues. The CDR3 reads CASSQGHINNSPLHF. CDR3 in DNA: TGTGCCAGCAGCCAAGGACACATCAATAATTCACCCCTCCACTTT.

Judged by abundance, this clone is medium-sized. The chain joins TRBV27 to TRBJ2-3; TRBD2 matches 8 bases. The CDR3 length is 14 residues. Germline V lookup: CDR1 MNHEY, CDR2 SMNVEV (reference sequence). J was trimmed by 5 bases and V by 5 bases; bases with no gene match: 6. The chain's CDR3 is CASSHRAGVDTQYF. As DNA, the CDR3 is TGTGCCAGCAGTCATCGAGCGGGAGTAGATACGCAGTATTTT.

This clone was detected only once. The chain carries TRBV29-1 and TRBJ2-3; D gene ambiguous. The V end lost 4 bases, the J end lost 2 bases, and 10 bases lay between the germline ends. The V gene's germline CDR1 is SQVTM and CDR2 ANQGSEA. CDR3 length: 13 residues. The CDR3 loop is CSVVPQNTDTQYF. The CDR3 DNA reads as TGCAGCGTTGTGCCACAGAACACAGATACGCAGTATTTT.

The V gene is TRBV4-3, the J gene TRBJ2-7; perhaps TRBD2 as D (5 bases). Trimming stripped 0 bases from V and 3 bases from J, with 18 bases between. Germline V gene data show CDR1 as LGHNA and CDR2 as YSLEER. The CDR3 covers 17 residues. The CDR3 nucleotides read TGCGCCAGCAGCCAAGACTTCCAGCGGCGGGCCCTCTACGAGCAGTACTTC. Translation: CASSQDFQRRALYEQYF.

V usage is TRBV9 and J usage is TRBJ2-7, with 11 positions matching TRBD1. The CDR3 runs 15 residues. Trimming cost V 4 bases and J 7 bases; bases outside gene matches: 10. Germline-derived CDR1 and CDR2 are SGDLS and YYNGEE. The CDR3 protein is CASSWGPGQGEEQYF. CDR3 DNA sequence: TGTGCCAGCAGCTGGGGTCCGGGACAGGGGGAAGAGCAGTACTTC. The entire variable domain, with the rest obtained from reference TRBV9 and TRBJ2-7, is as follows: DSGVTQTPKHLITATGQRVTLRCSPRSGDLSVYWYQQSLDQGLQFLIQYYNGEERAKGNILERFSAQQFPDLHSELNLSSLELGDSALYFCASSWGPGQGEEQYFGPGTRLTVT.

The CDR3 nucleotides read TGTGCCAGCAGCTCAGGGGAGCTTAGCTCCTACAATGAGCAGTTCTTC. As protein: CASSSGELSSYNEQFF. This sequence joins TRBV9 and TRBJ2-1; weak D call: TRBD1 (6 bases). The germline V gene has CDR1 SGDLS and CDR2 YYNGEE. V was clipped by 4 bases and J by 0 bases, with 14 bases between them. This CDR3 comprises 16 residues.

This sequence joins TRBV16 and TRBJ2-1; D gene uncertain. Germline values: CDR1 KGHSY, CDR2 FQNENV. This CDR3 has 14 residues. Trimming pared 0 bases from V and 12 bases from J, leaving 15 bases between. The CDR3 reads CASSQSSPTSRQFF. CDR3 DNA sequence: TGTGCCAGCAGCCAATCCTCCCCCACGAGTCGGCAGTTCTTC.

This rearrangement joins TRBV27 to TRBJ2-7; D possibly corresponds to TRBD1 (5 bases). The germline V gene has CDR1 MNHEY and CDR2 SMNVEV (reference sequence). The CDR3 sequence is 14 residues long. The germline V and J ends were trimmed by 8 bases and 0 bases, with 14 bases remaining between them. This CDR3 reads CASALQGFSYEQYF. In DNA form, the CDR3 reads TGTGCCAGCGCCCTCCAGGGCTTCTCCTACGAGCAGTACTTC.

The CDR3 DNA follows: TGTGCCTGGAGTGGATCCGGGGTAACCTATAATTCACCCCTCCACTTT. Translated, it gives CAWSGSGVTYNSPLHF. This rearrangement joins TRBV30 to TRBJ1-6; D remains ambiguous. The CDR3 contains 16 residues. The germline V gene has CDR1 GTSNPN and CDR2 SVGIG (reference sequence). Between the trimmed V and J ends, which lost 1 base and 2 bases, there was a span of 12 bases.

This clone was recorded at least ten times. The chain's CDR3 is CAISDNYEQYF. The CDR3 DNA reads as TGTGCCATCAGTGACAACTACGAGCAGTACTTC. V usage is TRBV10-3 and J usage is TRBJ2-7, with no clear D. The CDR3 sequence is 11 residues long. Trimming cost V 3 bases and J 3 bases, with 3 bases left between them. Germline V lookup: CDR1 ENHRY, CDR2 SYGVKD.

The J gene is TRBJ1-1, the V gene TRBV7-9; 9 positions agree with TRBD1. The CDR3 is 15 residues long. Germline V gene sequence: CDR1 SEHNR, CDR2 FQNEAQ (reference sequence). V lost 7 bases, J lost 4 bases, and 10 bases stayed unmatched. CDR3 loop: CASTSQGARGTEAFF. The DNA for the CDR3 is TGTGCCAGCACCTCACAGGGGGCAAGGGGCACTGAAGCTTTCTTT.

The chain recombines TRBV7-9 with TRBJ2-2, with TRBD1 identical over 9 bases. V was pared by 5 bases and J by 1 base, with 5 bases of the junction left unmatched. The CDR3 length is 16 residues. Per germline, CDR1 SEHNR and CDR2 FQNEAQ (reference sequence). This CDR3 is CASSPPGQGNTGELFF. The CDR3 DNA reads as TGTGCCAGCAGCCCGCCGGGACAGGGGAACACCGGGGAGCTGTTTTTT.

The chain joins TRBV6-5 to TRBJ1-6; no definite D call. The CDR3 runs to 16 residues. CDR1 is MNHEY, CDR2 SVGAGI, per germline. Trimming left V 2 bases short and J 0 bases short, with 8 bases between. The CDR3 DNA reads as TGTGCCAGCAGTTACGCGGGGAGCTCCTATAATTCACCCCTCCACTTT. Translated: CASSYAGSSYNSPLHF.

As concerns this clone: This sample also contains other DNA sequences that code for the same CDR3. V usage is TRBV3-1 (or the pseudogene TRBV3-2) and J usage is TRBJ2-7; a weak D match, TRBD2 (5 bases). In germline, CDR1 is LGHDT, CDR2 YNNKEL (reference sequence). This CDR3 spans 14 amino acids. V was clipped by 0 bases and J by 7 bases, with 13 bases between them. In DNA, the CDR3 is TGTGCCAGCAGCCAAGATCTGGGCTCGGGGGAGCAGTACTTC. This gives the protein CASSQDLGSGEQYF.

V gene TRBV12-3 or TRBV12-4 combines with J gene TRBJ1-2; 9 nucleotides match TRBD1. V shed 4 bases, J shed 6 bases, and the junction held 3 bases outside the gene matches. The CDR3 consists of 13 residues. This chain's CDR3 is CASSSGQGNGYTF. CDR3 in DNA: TGTGCCAGCAGTTCGGGACAGGGAAATGGCTACACCTTC.

The chain recombines TRBV28 with TRBJ1-4; D perhaps matches TRBD1 (5 bases). V lost 7 bases to trimming and J lost 4 bases, with 13 bases between them. The CDR3 loop spans 14 amino acids. The germline V gene encodes CDR1 MDHEN and CDR2 SYDVKM. The CDR3 loop reads CASTFLGVNEKLFF. In DNA form, the CDR3 reads TGTGCCAGCACTTTCTTAGGGGTTAATGAAAAACTGTTTTTT. Supplemented by reference TRBV28 and TRBJ1-4, the full variable domain reads DVKVTQSSRYLVKRTGEKVFLECVQDMDHENMFWYRQDPGLGLRLIYFSYDVKMKEKGDIPEGYSVSREKKERFSLILESASTNQTSMYLCASTFLGVNEKLFFGSGTQLSVL.

The chain is built from TRBV7-3 and TRBJ1-1; D may be TRBD1 (5 bases). V was cut by 6 bases and J by 0 bases, with 11 bases left in between. Looked up from germline, CDR1 is SGHTA and CDR2 is FQGTGA. The CDR3 spans 14 residues. The CDR3 here is CASRKQGMNTEAFF. The CDR3 DNA reads as TGTGCCAGCAGGAAGCAGGGTATGAACACTGAAGCTTTCTTT. The full variable domain, completed using reference TRBV7-3 and TRBJ1-1, is GAGVSQTPSNKVTEKGKYVELRCDPISGHTALYWYRQSLGQGPEFLIYFQGTGAADDSGLPNDRFFAVRPEGSVSTLKIQRTERGDSAVYLCASRKQGMNTEAFFGQGTRLTVV.

This clone was observed many times. This CDR3 reads CASSFRHDSYEQYF. CDR3 DNA: TGTGCCAGCAGTTTCAGACACGACTCCTACGAGCAGTACTTC. The gene calls are TRBV28 and TRBJ2-7; unclear D gene. Trimming removed 3 bases at V and 0 bases at J, with 9 bases between. This CDR3 has 14 residues. Germline V gene sequence: CDR1 MDHEN, CDR2 SYDVKM.

This chain links TRBV6-1 with TRBJ1-5; D gene unclear. The CDR3 covers 16 residues. The V gene lost 2 bases and the J gene lost 4 bases, with 15 bases spanning the gap. Germline V gives CDR1 MNHNS, CDR2 SASEGT. The CDR3: CASSEQFGGVNQPQHF. In DNA form, the CDR3 reads TGTGCCAGCAGTGAACAGTTCGGAGGAGTGAATCAGCCCCAGCATTTT.

The chain combines TRBV7-2 with TRBJ2-1, with D possibly being TRBD2 (6 bases). Germline CDR1 and CDR2: SGHTA and FQGNSA. The V end lost 6 bases, the J end lost 0 bases, and 12 bases lay between the germline ends. This CDR3 spans 15 amino acids. The CDR3 DNA sequence: TGTGCCAGCAGTTGGGACGGGAGCTCCTACAATGAGCAGTTCTTC. Protein product: CASSWDGSSYNEQFF. Variable domain in full (rest from reference TRBV7-2 and TRBJ2-1): GAGVSQSPSNKVTEKGKDVELRCDPISGHTALYWYRQSLGQGLEFLIYFQGNSAPDKSGLPSDRFSAERTGGSVSTLTIQRTQQEDSAVYLCASSWDGSSYNEQFFGPGTRLTVL.

This chain links TRBV28 with TRBJ2-7; 7 positions match TRBD2. Germline trimming cut 7 bases from V and 3 bases from J; bases unmatched to any gene: 15. CDR1 and CDR2 (germline): MDHEN, SYDVKM. The CDR3 has 16 amino acids. The CDR3 loop reads CASTQVQAGIYYEQYF. Here the CDR3 DNA reads TGTGCCAGCACCCAAGTCCAAGCGGGGATTTACTACGAGCAGTACTTC.

The V call is TRBV28, the J call TRBJ2-7; a possible D gene is TRBD1 (6 bases). The CDR3 loop spans 14 amino acids. The germline gives CDR1 MDHEN, CDR2 SYDVKM. V gave up 7 bases and J gave up 7 bases, with 20 bases separating them. Here the CDR3 DNA reads TGTGCCAGCACCTCGGACAGAGGTCCAAGGGAGCAGTACTTC. This sequence encodes CASTSDRGPREQYF.

This clone has only one observation. The rearrangement links TRBV29-1 to TRBJ2-1; D ambiguous. The germline V gene has CDR1 SQVTM and CDR2 ANQGSEA. The V end was cut by 8 bases, the J end by 6 bases, with 8 bases between. The CDR3 runs to 10 residues. CDR3 DNA: TGCAGCTCTCGGGTCAATGAGCAGTTCTTC. Its protein product is CSSRVNEQFF.

V and J are TRBV2 and TRBJ1-2, with D unclear. Germline V gene sequence: CDR1 SNHLY, CDR2 FYNNEI. This CDR3 has 12 residues. Trimming took 2 bases from V and 5 from J, leaving 6 bases between them. The CDR3 loop reads CASSESAYGYTF. CDR3 in DNA: TGTGCCAGCAGTGAATCAGCGTATGGCTACACCTTC.